The 30 T cell receptor beta chains presented below share a single source sample, sequenced in a study of cytomegalovirus exposure and HLA in healthy donors. The PCR made use of 60 Vbeta and 13 Jbeta primers. Profiled with immunoSEQ multiplex PCR; TCRdb holds only in-frame clones, not every one. The sample has approximately 130,000 clones; more than 70% are singletons. Sequenced sample: PBMCs. The source of these receptors is a man aged 45-65 years in good health and CMV-seropositive.

This sequence joins TRBV5-6 and TRBJ2-7; D uncertain. Trimming shortened V by 4 bases and J by 1 base, and 6 bases separated the two germline ends. The CDR3 covers 12 residues. Germline V gene sequence: CDR1 SGHDT, CDR2 YYEEEE. CDR3 loop: CASSQNSYEQYF. CDR3 DNA sequence: TGTGCCAGCAGCCAAAATTCCTACGAGCAGTACTTC.

V and J are TRBV18 and TRBJ2-1; 10 bases align to TRBD2. V lost 8 bases and J lost 10; bases outside the gene matches: 11. The CDR3 runs 14 residues. Germline values: CDR1 KGHSH, CDR2 LQKENI. The CDR3 protein is CASRLAGQVWEQFF. The DNA of the CDR3 is TGTGCCAGCAGACTAGCGGGCCAGGTTTGGGAGCAGTTCTTC.

The sample holds a few counts of this clone. The rearrangement joins TRBV6-1 to TRBJ2-7, with D tentatively TRBD1 (6 bases). Germline V CDR1 and CDR2: MNHNS, SASEGT. V shed 6 bases and J shed 1 base, with 10 bases lying between them. The CDR3 loop spans 13 amino acids. This CDR3 reads CASSQDRSYEQYF. The CDR3 coding sequence is TGTGCCAGCAGCCAGGACAGATCCTACGAGCAGTACTTC.

V is TRBV4-2 and J is TRBJ2-5; D might be TRBD1 (5 bases). The J call is uncertain, as TRBJ2-7 better fits the DNA end. Germline CDR1 and CDR2: LGHNA and YNFKEQ. CDR3 size: 13 residues. CDR3 residues: CASSQEQGYEQYF. As DNA, the CDR3 is TGTGCCAGCAGCCAAGAGCAGGGCTACGAGCAGTACTTC.

V gene TRBV28 combines with J gene TRBJ1-2; 7 bases map to TRBD1. With V trimmed by 3 bases and J by 4 bases, 17 bases remained unmatched. From germline, CDR1 is MDHEN and CDR2 SYDVKM. The CDR3 covers 18 residues. The CDR3 DNA sequence: TGTGCCAGCAGTTTGTTCGTCGGGACAGCGGTTGGGTCCTATGGCTACACCTTC. Its translation: CASSLFVGTAVGSYGYTF.

The V and J genes are TRBV6-5 and TRBJ2-7; a weak D match, TRBD1 (6 bases). This CDR3 region has 13 residues. The ends were cut back, 3 bases at V and 6 bases at J, with 12 bases in the middle. Per the germline V gene, CDR1 is MNHEY and CDR2 is SVGAGI. The CDR3: CASSYRPGAEQYF. CDR3 coding DNA: TGTGCCAGCAGTTATCGTCCAGGGGCCGAGCAGTACTTC.

J is TRBJ2-5 and V is TRBV5-1; 10 bases map to TRBD1. This CDR3 contains 14 residues. The trim removed 2 bases at V and 5 bases at J, leaving 3 bases unmatched. In germline, CDR1 is SGHRS, CDR2 YFSETQ. Here the CDR3 reads CASSFGTGAETQYF. The CDR3, as DNA: TGCGCCAGCAGCTTCGGGACAGGGGCTGAGACCCAGTACTTC. Variable domain in full (rest from reference TRBV5-1 and TRBJ2-5): KAGVTQTPRYLIKTRGQQVTLSCSPISGHRSVSWYQQTPGQGLQFLFEYFSETQRNKGNFPGRFSGRQFSNSRSEMNVSTLELGDSALYLCASSFGTGAETQYFGPGTRLLVL.

The chain is built from TRBV2 and TRBJ1-2, with 9 bases identical to TRBD1. The CDR3 runs 13 residues. Trimming took 9 bases from V and 2 from J; bases not matched to a gene: 4. From germline, CDR1 is SNHLY and CDR2 FYNNEI. The CDR3 DNA is TGTGCCAGGGGGACAGGGAAGAACTATGGCTACACCTTC. This encodes CARGTGKNYGYTF.

The rearrangement links TRBV7-8 to TRBJ1-1; perhaps TRBD1 as D (5 bases). CDR1 is SGHVS and CDR2 is FQNEAQ in the germline V gene. The CDR3 is 14 amino acids. V was cut by 1 base and J by 2 bases, with 8 bases left in between. DNA for the CDR3: TGTGCCAGCAGCTTAGGGACACTTAACACTGAAGCTTTCTTT. Translated, it gives CASSLGTLNTEAFF.

This sequence joins TRBV4-1 and TRBJ2-7; the D gene is possibly TRBD1 (5 bases). Between the trimmed V and J ends, which lost 1 base and 2 bases, there was a span of 12 bases. The CDR3 runs to 15 residues. Germline lookup yields CDR1 MGHRA and CDR2 YSYEKL. The CDR3 sequence is CASSQVGRATYEQYF. The CDR3 DNA reads TGCGCCAGCAGCCAAGTGGGCAGGGCGACCTACGAGCAGTACTTC.

The chain joins TRBV4-3 to TRBJ2-1, with 7 bases matching TRBD2. From germline, CDR1 is LGHNA and CDR2 YSLEER. The CDR3 sequence is 15 residues long. The junction had 6 bases not matched to a gene; V was cut back by 0 bases and J by 7 bases. CDR3 coding DNA: TGCGCCAGCAGCCAAGAGGGCGGGAGCCAGAATGAGCAGTTCTTC. Residues: CASSQEGGSQNEQFF.

This clone turned up a few times. This chain joins TRBV7-2 and TRBJ1-2; weak D call: TRBD1 (5 bases). This CDR3 is built from 13 residues. V was pared by 1 base and J by 7 bases, with 10 bases between. The germline V gene has CDR1 SGHTA and CDR2 FQGNSA. The CDR3 DNA follows: TGTGCCAGCAGCTTAGATCGGACACGTGGCTACACCTTC. It is translated as CASSLDRTRGYTF.

V is TRBV18 and J is TRBJ1-2; 9 bases are a match to TRBD1. Germline loops: CDR1 KGHSH, CDR2 LQKENI. V lost 1 base and J lost 0; bases outside the gene matches: 9. This CDR3 is built from 18 residues. CDR3 residues: CASSPQGQGNKANYGYTF. In nucleotides, the CDR3 is TGTGCCAGCTCACCACAAGGACAGGGGAACAAAGCTAACTATGGCTACACCTTC.

The chain couples TRBV18 to TRBJ1-2; 9 bases line up with TRBD1. The trim removed 2 bases at V and 8 bases at J, leaving 6 bases unmatched. The CDR3 runs to 14 residues. Germline-derived CDR1 and CDR2 are KGHSH and LQKENI. In DNA form, the CDR3 reads TGTGCCAGCTCACCAGCACCGGGACAGGGAGGCTACACCTTC. Protein sequence: CASSPAPGQGGYTF.

The chain couples TRBV15 to TRBJ1-1; D is possibly TRBD1 (5 bases). Germline V gene lookup returns CDR1 LNHNV and CDR2 YYDKDF (reference sequence). V lost 0 bases and J lost 0, with 17 bases in between. CDR3 size: 18 residues. The CDR3: CATSRDLGGGLMNTEAFF. The CDR3 coding sequence is TGTGCCACCAGCAGAGATCTGGGGGGTGGTTTGATGAACACTGAAGCTTTCTTT.

The gene calls are TRBV5-4 and TRBJ2-4, with unresolved D. The CDR3 contains 15 residues. Trimming took 0 bases from V and 5 from J, leaving 12 bases between them. Germline CDR1 is SGHNT and CDR2 is YYREEE (reference sequence). The CDR3 loop reads CASSLDRVGENIQYF. Written as DNA, the CDR3 is TGTGCCAGCAGCTTGGATAGAGTCGGAGAAAACATTCAGTACTTC. Supplemented by reference TRBV5-4 and TRBJ2-4, the full variable domain reads ETGVTQSPTHLIKTRGQQVTLRCSSQSGHNTVSWYQQALGQGPQFIFQYYREEENGRGNFPPRFSGLQFPNYSSELNVNALELDDSALYLCASSLDRVGENIQYFGAGTRLSVL.

The table lists this clone with a count of one. V is TRBV5-1 and J is TRBJ2-7; D uncertain. The CDR3 consists of 14 residues. Germline lookup yields CDR1 SGHRS and CDR2 YFSETQ. V shed 4 bases and J shed 0 bases, with 11 bases lying between them. CDR3 amino acids: CASSPRLTSYEQYF. CDR3 DNA sequence: TGCGCCAGCAGCCCAAGACTCACCTCCTACGAGCAGTACTTC.

This chain connects TRBV2 to TRBJ2-6, with TRBD1 identical over 9 bases. Trimming took 6 bases from V and 2 from J; bases not matched to a gene: 5. This CDR3 region has 16 residues. Looked up from germline, CDR1 is SNHLY and CDR2 is FYNNEI. The CDR3 DNA reads as TGTGCCAGCAGGGGACAGGGCCCCCCTGGGGCCAACGTCCTGACTTTC. Translation gives CASRGQGPPGANVLTF.

The rearrangement uses TRBV28 and TRBJ1-3, with D hard to call. V lost 8 bases and J lost 0, with 8 bases in between. The V gene's germline CDR1 is MDHEN and CDR2 SYDVKM. There are 13 residues in the CDR3. The CDR3 here is CASEPSSGNTIYF. The CDR3 nucleotides are TGTGCCAGCGAGCCGAGCTCTGGAAACACCATATATTTT.

Only a few counts were recorded for this clone. This rearrangement joins TRBV11-3 to TRBJ2-3; 8 positions match TRBD1. The CDR3 has 16 residues. J gave up 2 bases and V 5 bases, and 9 bases lay outside the gene matches. Germline CDR1 SGHNT, CDR2 YENEEA. The CDR3 spells CASSEEDRVVTDTQYF. The DNA of the CDR3 is TGTGCCAGCAGCGAGGAGGACAGGGTAGTCACAGATACGCAGTATTTT.

The rearrangement joins TRBV7-6 to TRBJ2-2, with 8 bases lining up with TRBD1. J was trimmed by 5 bases and V by 6 bases; bases with no gene match: 5. Per germline, CDR1 SGHVS and CDR2 FNYEAQ. This CDR3 comprises 14 residues. CDR3 sequence reads: CASRLQGATGELFF. As DNA, the CDR3 is TGTGCCAGCAGGCTCCAGGGGGCAACCGGGGAGCTGTTTTTT.

J is TRBJ2-7 and V is TRBV7-2; 7 nucleotides align to TRBD1. V was pared by 5 bases and J by 3 bases, with 7 bases of the junction left unmatched. This CDR3 is built from 14 residues. Germline values: CDR1 SGHTA, CDR2 FQGNSA. CDR3 sequence (DNA): TGTGCCAGCAGCCTATTCCGGGACAGCTACGAGCAGTACTTC. Translating gives CASSLFRDSYEQYF.

J is TRBJ1-1 and V is TRBV5-6, with D perhaps TRBD1 (6 bases). This CDR3 contains 15 residues. V was cut by 4 bases and J by 6 bases, with 19 bases left in between. In germline, CDR1 is SGHDT, CDR2 YYEEEE. The CDR3 DNA follows: TGTGCCAGCAGCCCACCCCTGGCGGGGGCCGCTGAAGCTTTCTTT. Translation gives CASSPPLAGAAEAFF.

The J gene is TRBJ2-3, the V gene TRBV2; possible D gene TRBD1, 5 bases. Trimming left V 4 bases short and J 1 base short, with 9 bases between. Germline loops: CDR1 SNHLY, CDR2 FYNNEI. The CDR3 spans 14 residues. This chain's CDR3 is CASSAGKGTDTQYF. The CDR3 region has the DNA TGTGCCAGCAGTGCAGGGAAGGGCACAGATACGCAGTATTTT.

This chain uses TRBV5-1 with TRBJ2-2, with 8 bases matching TRBD2. V gave up 1 base and J gave up 5 bases; unmatched junction bases: 1. The germline V gene has CDR1 SGHRS and CDR2 YFSETQ. The CDR3 consists of 14 residues. The DNA for the CDR3 is TGCGCCAGCAGCTTGCGGGGGGGTACCGGGGAGCTGTTTTTT. Translated: CASSLRGGTGELFF.

The V and J genes are TRBV28 and TRBJ2-7; TRBD1 aligns across 8 bases. V shed 5 bases and J 3 bases; nucleotides not matched to a gene: 12. The CDR3 is 16 amino acids. Germline V gives CDR1 MDHEN, CDR2 SYDVKM. CDR3 residues: CASSGPGGAGYYEQYF. CDR3 bases: TGTGCCAGCAGTGGTCCAGGGGGCGCGGGTTACTACGAGCAGTACTTC.

The table lists this clone with a few counts. The chain has TRBV2 and TRBJ1-2, with 7 bases aligning to TRBD1. Per germline, CDR1 SNHLY and CDR2 FYNNEI. V lost 5 bases to trimming and J lost 0 bases; unmatched junction nucleotides: 3. CDR3 length equals 14 residues. The CDR3 region is CASSTQGANYGYTF. DNA of the CDR3: TGTGCCAGCAGTACCCAGGGGGCTAACTATGGCTACACCTTC.

This chain connects TRBV9 to TRBJ2-3, with D possibly being TRBD1 (5 bases). Germline V CDR1 and CDR2: SGDLS, YYNGEE. This CDR3 comprises 12 residues. The V gene lost 3 bases and the J gene lost 9 bases, with 11 bases spanning the gap. The CDR3 loop reads CASSGQGWTQYF. Here the CDR3 DNA reads TGTGCCAGCAGCGGCCAGGGTTGGACGCAGTATTTT.

This clone was recorded a few times. The chain has TRBV28 and TRBJ2-1; TRBD1 agrees at 7 bases. This CDR3 is built from 13 residues. V gave up 5 bases and J gave up 6 bases; unmatched junction bases: 4. CDR1 is MDHEN, CDR2 SYDVKM, per germline. The CDR3 sequence: CASSTTGRNEQFF. CDR3 coding DNA: TGTGCCAGCAGTACGACAGGGCGCAATGAGCAGTTCTTC.

This clone was seen a few times. V is TRBV7-8 and J is TRBJ2-7, with D uncertain. CDR3 length: 15 amino acids. CDR1 and CDR2 (germline): SGHVS, FQNEAQ. Trimming cost V 1 base and J 2 bases, with 12 bases left between them. The CDR3 reads CASSLGQAGTYEQYF. In nucleotides, the CDR3 is TGTGCCAGCAGCTTAGGGCAGGCAGGCACCTACGAGCAGTACTTC.